A single T cell receptor (beta chain) is shown here with its context. No antigen is known for it. Germline V gene sequence: CDR1 LGHNA, CDR2 YNFKEQ. This CDR3 has 16 amino acids. This entry comes from a study of CXCR3-negative and CXCR3-positive naive CD8 T cells. Whole-study context: The study obtained some 150 million TRB reads, about 1.5 +/- 0.3 million per library. Study-level findings and limits: Comparison of naive CXCR3-negative and CXCR3-positive cells revealed similar TRBV-TRBJ usage, while memory cells differed. Naive CXCR3-positive cells had TRB CDR3s more hydrophobic than those of CXCR3-negative naive cells.

5' RACE with UMI labels generated the TRB cDNA libraries. One entry per CDR3 protein, without DNA, is what TCRdb gives after re-calling the 5' RACE reads. Recorded for this sample: under 7,000 distinct CDR3 sequences. V is TRBV4-2 and J is TRBJ1-6; TCRdb's D gene call, TRBD1, goes unchecked for lack of DNA. The TCR comes from a human donor in good health. Some clones in this sample may be carry-over from other donors' samples. The sequenced sample consisted of naive CXCR3+ CD8+ T cells from blood. Sample subset: CD45RO-CCR7+CD27+CD95- naive CD8+ T cells expressing CXCR3 (TNR3+). Here the CDR3 reads CASSLQDRGLDSPLHF.